These T cell receptor beta chains were read from a single sample in a study of blood T cell repertoires in COVID-19. Profiled with immunoSEQ multiplex PCR; TCRdb holds only in-frame clones, not every one. The repertoire holds around 190,000 clones, with about 76% as singletons. Specimen: peripheral blood. Receptors originate from a woman aged 40 to 55 with COVID-19, enrolled during active disease. The conserved cysteine and the conserved F or W are not part of the CDR3 here. Each record gives: J gene, clone size, V gene, CDR3 protein. Only part of the rows carry a size: once, few, many, or a class if the clone is expanded.

J: TRBJ2-1
size: .
V: TRBV7-2
CDR3: ASSSLPSGRLSYNEQF

J: TRBJ2-7
size: .
V: TRBV3-1/TRBV3-2
CDR3: ASGDRTYEQY

J: TRBJ1-5
size: .
V: TRBV9
CDR3: ASSAEGELSNQPQH

J: TRBJ2-5
size: .
V: TRBV5-1
CDR3: ASGLAEETQY

J: TRBJ2-1
size: .
V: TRBV5-1
CDR3: ASTRTYNEQF

J: TRBJ1-2
size: .
V: TRBV20-1
CDR3: SARGTYGYT

J: TRBJ2-7
size: few
V: TRBV5-1
CDR3: ASSLAPGTSSYEQY

J: TRBJ2-3
size: .
V: TRBV7-3
CDR3: ASSLVGGDGTDTQY

J: TRBJ2-2
size: .
V: TRBV29-1
CDR3: SVSTSGNTGELF

J: TRBJ2-2
size: .
V: TRBV7-3
CDR3: ASSPAWGLAQAGELF

J: TRBJ2-7
size: .
V: TRBV27
CDR3: ASREVGGRSPYEQY

J: TRBJ2-7
size: once
V: TRBV6-2/TRBV6-3
CDR3: ASSYGGAFYEQY

J: TRBJ2-7
size: .
V: TRBV9
CDR3: ASSETGLAASEQY

J: TRBJ1-3
size: .
V: TRBV15
CDR3: ATSRDSGNTIY

J: TRBJ1-5
size: .
V: TRBV15
CDR3: ATSSLNQPQH

J: TRBJ2-5
size: .
V: TRBV5-1
CDR3: ASSLLAGGEETQY

J: TRBJ1-1
size: once
V: TRBV18
CDR3: ASSPLAVRTEAF

J: TRBJ1-2
size: .
V: TRBV12-3/TRBV12-4
CDR3: ASSPHSNYGYT

J: TRBJ1-2
size: .
V: TRBV6-1
CDR3: ASSDTPGEFGYT

J: TRBJ2-7
size: .
V: TRBV7-9
CDR3: ASSLAASGDNYEQY

J: TRBJ2-2
size: .
V: TRBV19
CDR3: ASTRTGGVGELF

J: TRBJ2-3
size: .
V: TRBV4-2
CDR3: ASSQEGSGRTDTQY

J: TRBJ2-1
size: .
V: TRBV2
CDR3: ASSRLASEQF

J: TRBJ2-3
size: .
V: TRBV21-1
CDR3: ASSRTSPSTDTQY

J: TRBJ1-2
size: .
V: TRBV19
CDR3: ASSIGGDSFYGYT

J: TRBJ1-2
size: few
V: TRBV5-4
CDR3: ASSPGQGGYT

J: TRBJ2-2
size: .
V: TRBV10-1
CDR3: ASSPSLLAGGELF

J: TRBJ2-7
size: .
V: TRBV5-1
CDR3: ASSLNGRSSYEQY